This T cell receptor beta chain was identified in a study of blood T cell repertoires in COVID-19. The table came from immunoSEQ multiplex PCR; TCRdb's copy has only in-frame clones and leaves some out. Among 400,000 to 500,000 clones listed, roughly 88% were seen once. Trimming took off 1 base at V and 3 bases at J, with 7 bases between the two ends. Germline loops: CDR1 LGHNA, CDR2 YNFKEQ. This CDR3 has 13 residues. The chain couples TRBV4-2 to TRBJ2-7; D is ambiguous. The TCR sequence derives from a woman in her 40s who had recovered from COVID-19. Material: PBMCs or T cells enriched from blood (not recorded which). CDR3 protein: CASSQGQNYEQYF. CDR3 DNA sequence: TGTGCCAGCAGCCAAGGGCAGAACTACGAGCAGTACTTC.